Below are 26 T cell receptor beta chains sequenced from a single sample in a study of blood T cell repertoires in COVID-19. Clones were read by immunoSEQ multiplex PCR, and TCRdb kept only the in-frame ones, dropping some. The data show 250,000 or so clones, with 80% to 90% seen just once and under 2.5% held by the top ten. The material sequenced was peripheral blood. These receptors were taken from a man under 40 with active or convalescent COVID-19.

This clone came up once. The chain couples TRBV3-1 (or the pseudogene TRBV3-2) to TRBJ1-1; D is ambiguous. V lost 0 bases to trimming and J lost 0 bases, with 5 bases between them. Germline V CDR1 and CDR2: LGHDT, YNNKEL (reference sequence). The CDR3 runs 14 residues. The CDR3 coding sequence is TGTGCCAGCAGCCAAGATATCTTGAACACTGAAGCTTTCTTT. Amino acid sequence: CASSQDILNTEAFF.

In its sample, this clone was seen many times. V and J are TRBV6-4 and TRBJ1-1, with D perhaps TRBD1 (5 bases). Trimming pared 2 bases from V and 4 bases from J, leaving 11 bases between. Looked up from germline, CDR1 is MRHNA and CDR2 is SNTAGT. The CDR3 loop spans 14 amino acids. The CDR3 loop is CASSDLPGGTEAFF. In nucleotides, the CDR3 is TGTGCCAGCAGTGACCTTCCCGGGGGCACTGAAGCTTTCTTT.

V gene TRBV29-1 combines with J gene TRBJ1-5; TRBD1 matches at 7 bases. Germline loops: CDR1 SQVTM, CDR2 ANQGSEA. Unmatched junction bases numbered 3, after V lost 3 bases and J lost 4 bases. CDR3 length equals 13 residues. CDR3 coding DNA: TGCAGCGTTGAGTGGGACAGTAATCAGCCCCAGCATTTT. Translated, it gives CSVEWDSNQPQHF.

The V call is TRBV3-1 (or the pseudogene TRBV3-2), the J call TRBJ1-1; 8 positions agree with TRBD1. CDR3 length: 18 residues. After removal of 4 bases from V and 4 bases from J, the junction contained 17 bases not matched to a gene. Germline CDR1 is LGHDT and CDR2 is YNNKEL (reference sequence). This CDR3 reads CASSLQLMGQGAVTEAFF. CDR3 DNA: TGTGCCAGCAGCCTCCAACTAATGGGGCAGGGGGCTGTCACTGAAGCTTTCTTT.

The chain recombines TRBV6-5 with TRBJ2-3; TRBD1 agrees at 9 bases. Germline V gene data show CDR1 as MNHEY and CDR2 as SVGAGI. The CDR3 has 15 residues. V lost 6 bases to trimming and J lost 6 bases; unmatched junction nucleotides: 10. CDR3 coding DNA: TGTGCCAGCAGCTTGGACAGGGGTAGTAGTGATACGCAGTATTTT. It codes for CASSLDRGSSDTQYF.

The CDR3 loop is CASSTGATNEKLFF. CDR3 bases: TGTGCCAGTAGTACAGGGGCGACTAATGAAAAACTGTTTTTT. The gene calls are TRBV19 and TRBJ1-4; weak D call: TRBD1 (6 bases). The V gene lost 4 bases and the J gene lost 2 bases, with 8 bases spanning the gap. Looked up from germline, CDR1 is LNHDA and CDR2 is SQIVND (reference sequence). CDR3 size: 14 residues. Supplemented by reference TRBV19 and TRBJ1-4, the full variable domain reads DGGITQSPKYLFRKEGQNVTLSCEQNLNHDAMYWYRQDPGQGLRLIYYSQIVNDFQKGDIAEGYSVSREKKESFPLTVTSAQKNPTAFYLCASSTGATNEKLFFGSGTQLSVL.

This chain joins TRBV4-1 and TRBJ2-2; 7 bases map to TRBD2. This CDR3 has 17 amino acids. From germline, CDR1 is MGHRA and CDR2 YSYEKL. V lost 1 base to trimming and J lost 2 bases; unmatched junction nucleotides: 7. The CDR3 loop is CASSQVTSQFNTGELFF. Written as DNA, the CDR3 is TGCGCCAGCAGCCAAGTGACTAGCCAGTTCAACACCGGGGAGCTGTTTTTT.

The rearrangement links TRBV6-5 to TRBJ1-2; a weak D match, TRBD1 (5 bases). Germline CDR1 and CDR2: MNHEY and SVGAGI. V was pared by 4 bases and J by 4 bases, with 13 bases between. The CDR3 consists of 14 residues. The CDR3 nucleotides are TGTGCCAGCAGTTCCCTGGGACTTTTCTATGGCTACACCTTC. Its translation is CASSSLGLFYGYTF.

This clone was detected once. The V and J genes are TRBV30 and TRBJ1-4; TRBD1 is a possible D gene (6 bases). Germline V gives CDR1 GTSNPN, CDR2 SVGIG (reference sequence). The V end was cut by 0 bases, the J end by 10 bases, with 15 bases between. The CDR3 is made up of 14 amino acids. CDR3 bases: TGTGCCTGGAGTGTGGACAGTACAGTTGGAAAACTGTTTTTT. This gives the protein CAWSVDSTVGKLFF.

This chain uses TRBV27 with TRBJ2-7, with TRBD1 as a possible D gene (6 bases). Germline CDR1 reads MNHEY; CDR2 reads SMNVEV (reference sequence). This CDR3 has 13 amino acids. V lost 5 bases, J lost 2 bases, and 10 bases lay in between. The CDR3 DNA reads TGTGCCAGCAGTCTACAGGGAACCTACGAGCAGTACTTC. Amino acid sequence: CASSLQGTYEQYF.

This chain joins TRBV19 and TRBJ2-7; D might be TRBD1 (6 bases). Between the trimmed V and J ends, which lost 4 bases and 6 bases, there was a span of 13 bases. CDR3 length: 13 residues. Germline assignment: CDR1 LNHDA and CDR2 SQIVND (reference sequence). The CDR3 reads CASSTVRGAEQYF. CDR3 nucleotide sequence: TGTGCCAGTAGTACGGTCAGGGGCGCCGAGCAGTACTTC.

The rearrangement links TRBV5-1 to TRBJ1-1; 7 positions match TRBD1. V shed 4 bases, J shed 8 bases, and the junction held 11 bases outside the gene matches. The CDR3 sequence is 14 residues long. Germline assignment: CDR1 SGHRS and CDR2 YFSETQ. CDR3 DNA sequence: TGCGCCAGCAGCGTGACGACAGGGCCCGCCGAAGCTTTCTTT. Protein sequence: CASSVTTGPAEAFF.

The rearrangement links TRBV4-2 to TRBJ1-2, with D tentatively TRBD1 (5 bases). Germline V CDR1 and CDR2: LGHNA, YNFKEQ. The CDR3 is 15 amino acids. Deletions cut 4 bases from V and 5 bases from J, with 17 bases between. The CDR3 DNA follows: TGTGCCAGCAGCCTCCAATTGGGGGGAGAATATGGCTACACCTTC. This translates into CASSLQLGGEYGYTF.

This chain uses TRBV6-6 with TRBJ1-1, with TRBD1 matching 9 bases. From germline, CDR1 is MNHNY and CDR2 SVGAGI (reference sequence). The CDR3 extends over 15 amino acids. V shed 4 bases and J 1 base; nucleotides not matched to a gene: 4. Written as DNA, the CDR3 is TGTGCCAGCAGTTGGACGGGACAGGGGAACACTGAAGCTTTCTTT. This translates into CASSWTGQGNTEAFF.

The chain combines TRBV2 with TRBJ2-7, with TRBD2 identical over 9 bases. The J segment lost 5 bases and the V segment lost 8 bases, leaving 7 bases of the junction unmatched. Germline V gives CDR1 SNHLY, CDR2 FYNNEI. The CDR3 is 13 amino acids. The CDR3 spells CASAGLANHEQYF. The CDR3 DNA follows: TGTGCCAGCGCGGGACTAGCTAACCACGAGCAGTACTTC.

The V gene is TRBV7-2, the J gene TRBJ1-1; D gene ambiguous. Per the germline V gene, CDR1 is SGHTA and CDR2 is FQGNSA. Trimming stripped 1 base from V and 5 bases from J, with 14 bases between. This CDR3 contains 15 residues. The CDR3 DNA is TGTGCCAGCAGCTTAGGAAATTATCCTAGAACTGAAGCTTTCTTT. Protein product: CASSLGNYPRTEAFF.

CDR3 sequence: CASSIWAGKHQPQHF. For the CDR3, the DNA is TGTGCCAGTAGTATATGGGCGGGAAAACATCAGCCCCAGCATTTT. The V gene is TRBV19, the J gene TRBJ1-5; no clear D gene. The germline V gene has CDR1 LNHDA and CDR2 SQIVND (reference sequence). V was shortened by 2 bases and J by 5 bases, with 13 bases between the two germline ends. The CDR3 runs 15 residues.

CDR3 DNA sequence: TGCGCCAGCACGGGACAGGGCAGGACCCAGTACTTC. This encodes CASTGQGRTQYF. This sequence joins TRBV4-1 and TRBJ2-5, with TRBD1 matching over 9 bases. Germline V gene lookup returns CDR1 MGHRA and CDR2 YSYEKL. After removal of 7 bases from V and 7 bases from J, the junction contained 4 bases not matched to a gene. The CDR3 length is 12 residues.

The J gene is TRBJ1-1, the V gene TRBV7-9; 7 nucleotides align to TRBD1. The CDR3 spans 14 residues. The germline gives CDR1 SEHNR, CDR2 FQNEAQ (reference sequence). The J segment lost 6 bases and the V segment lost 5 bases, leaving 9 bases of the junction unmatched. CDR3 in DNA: TGTGCCAGCAGCCGTAGGGGGACAGAGCCTGAAGCTTTCTTT. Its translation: CASSRRGTEPEAFF.

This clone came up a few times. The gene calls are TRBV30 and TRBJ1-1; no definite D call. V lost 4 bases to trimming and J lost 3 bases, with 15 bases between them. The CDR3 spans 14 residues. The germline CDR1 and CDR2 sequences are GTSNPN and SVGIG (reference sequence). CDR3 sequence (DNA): TGTGCCTGGACCACGACAAGCATTTACACTGAAGCTTTCTTT. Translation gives CAWTTTSIYTEAFF.

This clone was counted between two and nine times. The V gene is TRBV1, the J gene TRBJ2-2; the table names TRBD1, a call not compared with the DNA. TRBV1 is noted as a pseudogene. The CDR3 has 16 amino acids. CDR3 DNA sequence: TGCACCAGCAGCCAAGAAGACAGGGGGGTCACCGGGGAGCTGTTTTTT. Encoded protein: CTSSQEDRGVTGELFF.

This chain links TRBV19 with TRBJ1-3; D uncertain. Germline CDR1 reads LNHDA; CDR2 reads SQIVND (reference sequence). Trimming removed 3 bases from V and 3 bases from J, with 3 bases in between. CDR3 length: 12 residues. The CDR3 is CASSILGNTIYF. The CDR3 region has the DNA TGTGCCAGTAGTATCCTTGGAAACACCATATATTTT.

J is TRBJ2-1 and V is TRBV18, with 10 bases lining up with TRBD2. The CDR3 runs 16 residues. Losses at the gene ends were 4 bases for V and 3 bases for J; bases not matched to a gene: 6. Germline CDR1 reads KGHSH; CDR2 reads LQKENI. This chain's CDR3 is CASSRASGGNYNEQFF. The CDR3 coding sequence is TGTGCCAGCTCACGCGCTAGCGGGGGTAACTACAATGAGCAGTTCTTC. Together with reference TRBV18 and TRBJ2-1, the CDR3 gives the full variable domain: NAGVMQNPRHLVRRRGQEARLRCSPMKGHSHVYWYRQLPEEGLKFMVYLQKENIIDESGMPKERFSAEFPKEGPSILRIQQVVRGDSAAYFCASSRASGGNYNEQFFGPGTRLTVL.

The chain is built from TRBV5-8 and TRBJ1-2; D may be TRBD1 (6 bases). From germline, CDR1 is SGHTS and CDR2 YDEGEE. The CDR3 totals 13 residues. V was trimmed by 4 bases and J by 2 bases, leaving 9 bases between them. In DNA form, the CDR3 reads TGTGCCAGCAGCGGACAGATCAACTATGGCTACACCTTC. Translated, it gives CASSGQINYGYTF.

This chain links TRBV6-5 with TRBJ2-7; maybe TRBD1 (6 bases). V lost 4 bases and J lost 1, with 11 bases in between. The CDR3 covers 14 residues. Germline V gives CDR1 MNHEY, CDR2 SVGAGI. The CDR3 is CASSSLGGSYEQYF. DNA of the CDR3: TGTGCCAGCAGTTCTTTAGGGGGATCCTACGAGCAGTACTTC.

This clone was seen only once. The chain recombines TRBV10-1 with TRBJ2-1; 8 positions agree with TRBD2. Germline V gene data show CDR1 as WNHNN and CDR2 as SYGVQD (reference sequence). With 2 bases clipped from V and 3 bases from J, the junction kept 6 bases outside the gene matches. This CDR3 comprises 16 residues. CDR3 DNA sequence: TGCGCCAGCAGTGAGAGTAGCGGGACACTCTACAATGAGCAGTTCTTC. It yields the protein CASSESSGTLYNEQFF.